This T cell receptor beta chain was recorded in a study of HIV-infected patients and healthy controls. General study points: Size-matched repertoire data failed to replicate the apparent Gini index recovery after therapy in HIV-infected patients. MAIT alpha-chain CDR3s were frequent in healthy controls, depleted in HIV+.

This clonotype has a count of ten or more. Its antigen is unknown. Roughly three months, about 14 weeks, into antiretroviral therapy, follow-up blood was collected. No cell fractionation was done, so the repertoire covers all unsorted peripheral blood T cells. Reverse transcription used 450 to 650 ng RNA and constant-region primers for alpha and beta. Each of the alpha and beta chains got its own library through chain-specific third strand synthesis with indices. TCRdb analysed the 5' RACE reads with MiXCR anew, one entry per CDR3 protein. Of about 18,000 distinct CDR3 sequences in the sample, 8.5% to 9% were seen once. Germline CDR1 is KGHSH and CDR2 is LQKENI. The CDR3 sequence is 14 residues long. V was trimmed by 3 bases and J by 7 bases, leaving 16 bases between them.

This chain joins TRBV18 and TRBJ2-7; D possibly matches TRBD1 or TRBD2 (5 bases each). The material sequenced was blood, taken during antiretroviral therapy. The sequence came from an adult with HIV infection. CDR3 in DNA: TGTGCCAGCTCACCGGGACCGCGCCCCTGGGAGCAGTACTTC. Its translation is CASSPGPRPWEQYF. Complete variable domain (other parts from reference TRBV18 and TRBJ2-7): NAGVMQNPRHLVRRRGQEARLRCSPMKGHSHVYWYRQLPEEGLKFMVYLQKENIIDESGMPKERFSAEFPKEGPSILRIQQVVRGDSAAYFCASSPGPRPWEQYFGPGTRLTVT.